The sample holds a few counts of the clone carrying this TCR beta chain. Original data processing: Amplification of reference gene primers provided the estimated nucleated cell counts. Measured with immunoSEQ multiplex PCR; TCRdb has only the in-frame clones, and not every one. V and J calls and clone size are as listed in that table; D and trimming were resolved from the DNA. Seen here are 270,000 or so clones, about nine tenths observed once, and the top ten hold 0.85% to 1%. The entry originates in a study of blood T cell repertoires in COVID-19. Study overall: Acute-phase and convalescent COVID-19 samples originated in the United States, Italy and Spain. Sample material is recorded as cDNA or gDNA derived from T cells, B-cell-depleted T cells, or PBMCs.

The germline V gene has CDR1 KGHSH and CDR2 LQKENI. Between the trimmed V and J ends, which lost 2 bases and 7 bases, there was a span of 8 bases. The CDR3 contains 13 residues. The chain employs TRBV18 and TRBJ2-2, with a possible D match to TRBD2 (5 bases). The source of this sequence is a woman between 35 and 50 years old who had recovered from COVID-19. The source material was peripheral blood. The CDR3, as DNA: TGTGCCAGCTCACCATCGGGAATCGGGGAGCTGTTTTTT. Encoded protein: CASSPSGIGELFF.